Below, 32 T cell receptor beta chains from the same sample are listed, as sequenced in a study of T cells in Graves' hyperthyroidism and ophthalmopathy. Amplified TCR beta CDR3 regions derived from RNA transcripts. Using the HTBI primer set, a first-round RT-PCR was run on the TCR CDR3. MiXCR, applied by TCRdb to the multiplex PCR reads, yields one record per CDR3 protein. The sample records hundreds of thousands of distinct CDR3 sequences, 15% to 20% being singletons. The specimen was blood. These receptors came from a woman younger than 35 with Graves' ophthalmopathy.

The CDR3 bases are TGTGCCAGCCTGGGGCGGGGGGGTGAAAAACTGTTTTTT. This codes for CASLGRGGEKLFF. The V call is TRBV12-3 or TRBV12-4, the J call TRBJ1-4, with a possible D match to TRBD1 (5 bases). Trimming removed 8 bases at V and 7 bases at J, with 14 bases between. The CDR3 loop spans 13 amino acids.

This clonotype was counted at least ten times. The gene calls are TRBV20-1 and TRBJ2-1, with a tentative D call TRBD2 (5 bases). The length of the CDR3 is 17 residues. V was trimmed by 1 base and J by 0 bases, leaving 16 bases between them. The germline V gene has CDR1 DFQATT and CDR2 SNEGSKA (reference sequence). For the CDR3, the DNA is TGCAGTGCTAGAGCCCTACGACTACGAGGCTCCTACAATGAGCAGTTCTTC. Its protein product is CSARALRLRGSYNEQFF.

This clonotype was observed a few times. The genes are TRBV27 and TRBJ1-5; 9 nucleotides align to TRBD1. The CDR3 runs 15 residues. V gave up 6 bases and J gave up 6 bases; unmatched junction bases: 9. In germline, CDR1 is MNHEY, CDR2 SMNVEV (reference sequence). This CDR3 is CASSSGQGESQPQHF. CDR3 nucleotides: TGTGCCAGCAGCTCGGGACAGGGTGAAAGTCAGCCCCAGCATTTT.

Many counts were recorded for this clonotype. This chain links TRBV30 with TRBJ1-1, with D uncertain. V was cut by 3 bases and J by 1 base, with 6 bases left in between. The germline V gene has CDR1 GTSNPN and CDR2 SVGIG (reference sequence). The CDR3 length is 12 residues. CDR3: CAWSDGNTEAFF. CDR3 DNA: TGTGCCTGGAGCGACGGGAACACTGAAGCTTTCTTT.

This clonotype was observed at least ten times. CDR3 residues: CASRPTGAKNIQYF. The CDR3 DNA sequence: TGTGCCAGCAGGCCGACGGGAGCCAAAAACATTCAGTACTTC. The rearrangement links TRBV27 to TRBJ2-4; D is undetermined. Germline assignment: CDR1 MNHEY and CDR2 SMNVEV (reference sequence). The CDR3 is 14 residues long. Trimming pared 6 bases from V and 0 bases from J, leaving 9 bases between.

A few counts support this clonotype. V gene TRBV5-1 combines with J gene TRBJ2-5, with D unclear. The V gene lost 3 bases and the J gene lost 1 base, with 7 bases spanning the gap. CDR1 and CDR2 from the germline V gene are SGHRS and YFSETQ. This CDR3 region has 13 residues. The CDR3 DNA sequence: TGCGCCAGCAGCTCGGCCCCCCAAGAGACCCAGTACTTC. Encoded protein: CASSSAPQETQYF.

The count of this clonotype is one. One base away lies a much larger clone, so this may be a sequencing read error. This chain joins TRBV6-2 or TRBV6-3 and TRBJ1-5, with D perhaps TRBD1 (6 bases). CDR1 is MNHEY and CDR2 is SVGEGT in the germline V gene. CDR3 length equals 14 residues. The CDR3: CVSSTGQINQPQHF. As DNA, the CDR3 is TGTGTCAGCAGTACGGGACAAATCAATCAGCCCCAGCATTTT.

V and J are TRBV24-1 and TRBJ1-1, with D maybe TRBD1 (5 bases). Trimming shortened V by 4 bases and J by 4 bases, and 12 bases separated the two germline ends. In germline, CDR1 is KGHDR, CDR2 SFDVKD. This CDR3 is built from 14 residues. The CDR3 spells CATSDSRGPTEAFF. The CDR3 nucleotides are TGTGCCACCAGTGACTCAAGGGGCCCCACTGAAGCTTTCTTT.

This clonotype was picked up many times. CDR3 nucleotide sequence: TGCAGTGCAGGGGCACCGGGACTTTACTACGAGCAGTACTTC. It specifies CSAGAPGLYYEQYF. The chain joins TRBV20-1 to TRBJ2-7; possibly TRBD2 for D (6 bases). Germline values: CDR1 DFQATT, CDR2 SNEGSKA (reference sequence). The CDR3 contains 14 residues. The V and J ends lost 6 bases and 3 bases respectively, with 18 bases between them.

This clonotype showed up many times. The chain links TRBV27 to TRBJ2-7; 8 bases map to TRBD2. The CDR3 runs to 14 residues. Trimming at V came to 6 bases and at J to 7 bases, leaving 11 bases not matched to a gene. The germline V gene encodes CDR1 MNHEY and CDR2 SMNVEV (reference sequence). The CDR3 spells CASSPSGGEREQYF. In DNA form, the CDR3 reads TGTGCCAGCAGCCCGAGCGGGGGCGAGAGGGAGCAGTACTTC.

This clonotype has a count of ten or more. This chain uses TRBV6-1 with TRBJ1-5; tentative D call: TRBD1 (5 bases). V was cut by 7 bases and J by 0 bases, with 25 bases left in between. The CDR3 covers 19 residues. Looked up from germline, CDR1 is MNHNS and CDR2 is SASEGT. The CDR3 spells CASIYGTARTGYSNQPQHF. The CDR3 nucleotides are TGTGCCAGCATCTACGGGACGGCGCGTACAGGATATAGCAATCAGCCCCAGCATTTT.

This clonotype has ten or more counts. V and J are TRBV12-3 or TRBV12-4 and TRBJ1-1; D call uncertain. Trimming removed 4 bases at V and 1 base at J, with 10 bases between. The CDR3 runs 14 residues. The CDR3 reads CASSSRRGNTEAFF. In DNA, the CDR3 is TGTGCCAGCAGTTCCCGCCGGGGGAACACTGAAGCTTTCTTT.

This clonotype was counted ten times or more. The genes are TRBV5-6 and TRBJ2-2; D may match TRBD1 or TRBD2 (6 bases each). The CDR3 is made up of 15 amino acids. V was shortened by 0 bases and J by 5 bases, with 11 bases between the two germline ends. Germline loops: CDR1 SGHDT, CDR2 YYEEEE. The CDR3 DNA is TGTGCCAGCAGCTTGGACAGGGAGGATACCGGGGAGCTGTTTTTT. Its translation: CASSLDREDTGELFF.

This clonotype came up many times. The chain has TRBV6-1 and TRBJ2-1; a weak D match, TRBD1 (7 bases). CDR3 length: 17 residues. Germline assignment: CDR1 MNHNS and CDR2 SASEGT. The V and J ends lost 2 bases and 9 bases respectively, with 23 bases between them. In DNA, the CDR3 is TGTGCCAGCAGTGAATCTGGATACGGGGTCCAGGGGGGTGAGCAGTTCTTC. Its protein product is CASSESGYGVQGGEQFF.

This clonotype was seen repeatedly, ten times or more. V usage is TRBV19 and J usage is TRBJ2-7, with a weak D call TRBD2 (5 bases). Trimming left V 5 bases short and J 4 bases short, with 18 bases between. The germline V gene encodes CDR1 LNHDA and CDR2 SQIVND (reference sequence). The CDR3 loop spans 15 amino acids. For the CDR3, the DNA is TGTGCCAGTAGTGTCGGAGGTGGTGTGGTATACGAGCAGTACTTC. It specifies CASSVGGGVVYEQYF. Full variable domain (outside the CDR3, taken from reference TRBV19 and TRBJ2-7): DGGITQSPKYLFRKEGQNVTLSCEQNLNHDAMYWYRQDPGQGLRLIYYSQIVNDFQKGDIAEGYSVSREKKESFPLTVTSAQKNPTAFYLCASSVGGGVVYEQYFGPGTRLTVT.

This clonotype was detected only a few times. A single base separates this from a much larger clone, so it may be a read error. The chain carries TRBV7-8 and TRBJ1-2; 8 bases fit TRBD1. Germline V gene data show CDR1 as SGHVS and CDR2 as FQNEAQ. This CDR3 has 17 residues. The CDR3 DNA follows: TGTGTCAGCAGCTTAGACCGGGACAGGCGTTTGGTCTATGGCTACACCTTC. This sequence encodes CVSSLDRDRRLVYGYTF.

In regard to this clonotype: Being one base from a much bigger clone, this may be a read error. It is likely a read error, because the conserved phenylalanine at the end of the CDR3 is missing. The chain uses TRBV28 and TRBJ1-1, with a weak D call TRBD1 (5 bases). V lost 7 bases and J lost 2, with 17 bases in between. Germline CDR1 reads MDHEN; CDR2 reads SYDVKM. The CDR3 has 15 residues. CDR3 protein: CASKRPATVNTEAFL. The CDR3 nucleotides are TGTGCCAGCAAAAGGCCCGCGACAGTCAACACTGAAGCTTTCCTT.

This clonotype was seen many times. The chain has TRBV20-1 and TRBJ1-1; possible D gene TRBD1, 5 bases. This CDR3 contains 14 residues. Trimming shortened V by 5 bases and J by 4 bases, and 17 bases separated the two germline ends. Germline V gene data show CDR1 as DFQATT and CDR2 as SNEGSKA (reference sequence). CDR3 amino acids: CSASFGWDRTEAFF. CDR3 in DNA: TGCAGTGCTTCATTCGGCTGGGACCGCACTGAAGCTTTCTTT.

This clonotype has more than one count but fewer than ten. The rearrangement joins TRBV28 to TRBJ2-6; TRBD1 matches 8 bases. Losses at the gene ends were 6 bases for V and 0 bases for J; bases not matched to a gene: 10. The CDR3 covers 18 residues. Per germline, CDR1 MDHEN and CDR2 SYDVKM. Here the CDR3 DNA reads TGTGCCAGCAGACGCGGGACAGGATACTCCTCTGGGGCCAACGTCCTGACTTTC. Protein: CASRRGTGYSSGANVLTF.

A few counts support this clonotype. The CDR3 nucleotides read TGTGCCAGCAGCCAAGATCCTACTAGCGGGAGGGTCAATGAGCAGTTCTTC. It specifies CASSQDPTSGRVNEQFF. J is TRBJ2-1 and V is TRBV5-5, with TRBD2 matching over 13 bases. V lost 4 bases to trimming and J lost 6 bases; unmatched junction nucleotides: 10. The CDR3 extends over 17 amino acids. Germline V gene lookup returns CDR1 SGHKS and CDR2 YYEKEE (reference sequence). The full variable domain, completed using reference TRBV5-5 and TRBJ2-1, is DAGVTQSPTHLIKTRGQQVTLRCSPISGHKSVSWYQQVLGQGPQFIFQYYEKEERGRGNFPDRFSARQFPNYSSELNVNALLLGDSALYLCASSQDPTSGRVNEQFFGPGTRLTVL.

This clonotype came up many times. The CDR3 coding sequence is TGTGCCAGCAGCCAAGACGCAAACACTGAAGCTTTCTTT. It is translated as CASSQDANTEAFF. J is TRBJ1-1 and V is TRBV6-1; unclear D gene. There are 13 residues in the CDR3. Germline V gene lookup returns CDR1 MNHNS and CDR2 SASEGT. Trimming stripped 6 bases from V and 2 bases from J, with 10 bases between.

This clonotype was seen at least ten times. The chain carries TRBV28 and TRBJ2-1; no clear D gene. The V gene's germline CDR1 is MDHEN and CDR2 SYDVKM. V lost 4 bases, J lost 9 bases, and 4 bases lay in between. There are 10 residues in the CDR3. The CDR3 DNA reads as TGTGCCAGCAGTTGGGGTGAGCAGTTCTTC. This gives the protein CASSWGEQFF. Combining the CDR3 with reference TRBV28 and TRBJ2-1 gives the whole variable domain DVKVTQSSRYLVKRTGEKVFLECVQDMDHENMFWYRQDPGLGLRLIYFSYDVKMKEKGDIPEGYSVSREKKERFSLILESASTNQTSMYLCASSWGEQFFGPGTRLTVL.

Only a few counts were recorded for this clonotype. It may be a read error: a sequence one base away is much more abundant. The rearrangement links TRBV28 to TRBJ1-1; D is unclear. CDR3 length: 13 residues. Germline values: CDR1 MDHEN, CDR2 SYDVKM. For the CDR3, the DNA is TGTGCCAGCGGTTTGTGGCCGGCCACTGAAGCTTTCTTT. Its protein product is CASGLWPATEAFF.

About this clonotype: This likely came from a read error, as a far larger clone is one base away. The rearrangement joins TRBV28 to TRBJ2-1, with D hard to call. The CDR3 loop spans 11 amino acids. In germline, CDR1 is MDHEN, CDR2 SYDVKM. The CDR3 loop reads CASSPNNDQFF. The CDR3 DNA sequence: TGTGCCAGCAGTCCCAACAATGACCAGTTCTTC.

There are many counts of this clonotype. The rearrangement uses TRBV10-3 and TRBJ2-5; 13 positions agree with TRBD2. J lost 4 bases, V lost 2 bases, and 13 bases had no gene match. The CDR3 is made up of 19 amino acids. CDR1 and CDR2 from the germline V gene are ENHRY and SYGVKD. The CDR3 here is CAISETGTSGITTRETQYF. The CDR3 DNA sequence: TGTGCCATCAGTGAGACCGGGACTAGCGGGATAACGACCAGAGAGACCCAGTACTTC.

This clonotype was observed at least ten times. The chain has TRBV24-1 and TRBJ2-1; 8 nucleotides agree with TRBD1. Germline trimming cut 3 bases from V and 5 bases from J; bases unmatched to any gene: 5. Germline CDR1 KGHDR, CDR2 SFDVKD. This CDR3 has 15 residues. As DNA, the CDR3 is TGTGCCACCAGTGATACCGGACAGGGAAACAATGAGCAGTTCTTC. As protein: CATSDTGQGNNEQFF.

This chain connects TRBV27 to TRBJ2-5; D is ambiguous. Trimming took 3 bases from V and 5 from J, leaving 10 bases between them. The length of the CDR3 is 13 residues. Germline CDR1 MNHEY, CDR2 SMNVEV (reference sequence). This CDR3 reads CASSFTVGETQYF. In nucleotides, the CDR3 is TGTGCCAGCAGTTTCACAGTGGGGGAGACCCAGTACTTC.

There are a few counts of this clonotype. CDR3 sequence: CASGDRGGGAGETQYF. The CDR3 DNA is TGCGCCAGTGGAGACCGTGGCGGGGGGGCCGGAGAGACCCAGTACTTC. The chain has TRBV5-1 and TRBJ2-5; 9 positions match TRBD2. The CDR3 runs 16 residues. Losses at the gene ends were 8 bases for V and 4 bases for J; bases not matched to a gene: 15. Germline CDR1 and CDR2: SGHRS and YFSETQ.

This clonotype was detected a few times. This chain links TRBV20-1 with TRBJ2-5; D is perhaps TRBD2 (5 bases). The length of the CDR3 is 15 residues. V lost 6 bases and J 3 bases, leaving 20 bases between the germline ends. Per germline, CDR1 DFQATT and CDR2 SNEGSKA (reference sequence). The CDR3: CSAHEGGRPKETQYF. As DNA, the CDR3 is TGCAGTGCCCACGAAGGAGGCAGGCCCAAAGAGACCCAGTACTTC.

A few counts support this clonotype. This chain connects TRBV11-2 to TRBJ2-6; D might be TRBD1 (5 bases). Looked up from germline, CDR1 is SGHAT and CDR2 is FQNNGV. Trimming removed 6 bases at V and 2 bases at J, with 20 bases between. This CDR3 region has 18 residues. CDR3 sequence reads: CASRVTGRQVPGANVLTF. As DNA, the CDR3 is TGTGCCAGCAGGGTAACAGGACGTCAAGTACCTGGGGCCAACGTCCTGACTTTC.

This clonotype was observed at least ten times. The rearrangement joins TRBV7-9 to TRBJ2-7; 8 nucleotides match TRBD1. Germline loops: CDR1 SEHNR, CDR2 FQNEAQ (reference sequence). V was clipped by 4 bases and J by 5 bases; unmatched bases: 16. This CDR3 spans 17 amino acids. DNA for the CDR3: TGTGCCAGCAGCTCACCAACAGGGAGACAGGGGTCGGACGAGCAGTACTTC. Amino acid sequence: CASSSPTGRQGSDEQYF.

This clonotype was seen many times. The chain links TRBV3-1 to TRBJ2-1, with 11 bases identical to TRBD2. CDR3 size: 17 residues. Trimming cost V 5 bases and J 3 bases; bases outside gene matches: 9. The germline gives CDR1 LGHDT, CDR2 YNNKEL (reference sequence). The CDR3 protein is CASSAGPLAGVYNEQFF. The CDR3 DNA sequence: TGTGCCAGCAGCGCCGGCCCACTAGCGGGAGTCTACAATGAGCAGTTCTTC.